This T cell receptor (beta chain) was recorded in a study of blood T cell repertoires in COVID-19. The study recruited people aged roughly 18 to 100 years across about two dozen US areas. Cohorts were assigned according to the clinical history that participants reported. Before being deemed recovered, Cohort 3 donors had two negative PCRs, clearance, or symptom resolution. As originally analysed: Amplification from reference gene primers served as the basis for estimated nucleated cell counts. Method: immunoSEQ multiplex PCR; TCRdb's copy keeps in-frame clones and lacks some. V, J and clone size reflect that table, while D and trimming were determined from the DNA. The table has tens of thousands of clones, more than 85% seen once. Germline CDR1 is MNHEY and CDR2 is SVGAGI. The CDR3 spans 13 residues. Trimming cost V 11 bases and J 4 bases, with 12 bases left between them.

The source of this sequence is a woman in her forties or fifties who had recovered from COVID-19. The sample comprised PBMCs or T cells enriched from blood (not recorded which). The gene calls are TRBV6-5 and TRBJ1-6; D is perhaps TRBD1 (6 bases). In nucleotides, the CDR3 is TGTGCCGGGGCAGGGGATTATAATTCACCCCTCCACTTT. Translated, it gives CAGAGDYNSPLHF.